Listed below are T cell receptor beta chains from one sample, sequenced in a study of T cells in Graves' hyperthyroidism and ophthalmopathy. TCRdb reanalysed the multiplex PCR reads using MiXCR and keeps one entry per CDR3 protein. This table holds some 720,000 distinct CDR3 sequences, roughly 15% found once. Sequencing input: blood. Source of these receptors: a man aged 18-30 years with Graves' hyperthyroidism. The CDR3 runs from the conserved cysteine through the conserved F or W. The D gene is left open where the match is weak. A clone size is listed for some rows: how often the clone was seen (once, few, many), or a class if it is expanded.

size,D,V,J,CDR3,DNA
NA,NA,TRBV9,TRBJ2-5,CASSSLGFLGAETQYF,TGTGCCAGCAGCTCCCTGGGCTTTCTAGGGGCGGAGACCCAGTACTTC
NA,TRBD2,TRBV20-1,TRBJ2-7,CSAKKSGKSSYEQYF,TGCAGTGCTAAAAAAAGCGGGAAGAGCTCCTACGAGCAGTACTTC
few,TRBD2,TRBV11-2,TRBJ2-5,CASRTGLAGWEGQETQYF,TGTGCCAGCAGAACGGGACTAGCGGGGTGGGAGGGGCAAGAGACCCAGTACTTC
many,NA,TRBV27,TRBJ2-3,CASVSSRGRTDTQYF,TGTGCCAGCGTCAGTTCGCGGGGACGCACAGATACGCAGTATTTT
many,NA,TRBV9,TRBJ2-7,CASSVGEGWYEQYF,TGTGCCAGCAGCGTAGGTGAGGGCTGGTACGAGCAGTACTTC
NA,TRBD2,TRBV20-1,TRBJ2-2,CSARVRGPLAGGELFF,TGCAGTGCTAGAGTTAGGGGCCCACTAGCGGGAGGGGAGCTGTTTTTT
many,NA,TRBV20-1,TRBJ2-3,CSANSRDTQYF,TGCAGTGCTAATTCCCGAGATACGCAGTATTTT
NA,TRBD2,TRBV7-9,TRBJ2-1,CASSLGTSGLSSYNEQFF,TGTGCCAGCAGCTTAGGGACTAGCGGACTGAGCTCCTACAATGAGCAGTTCTTC
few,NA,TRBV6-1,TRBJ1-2,CASSQETVPTNYGYTF,TGTGCCAGCAGTCAGGAGACCGTTCCGACTAACTATGGCTACACCTTC
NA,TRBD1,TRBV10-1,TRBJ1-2,CASSADRVYGYTF,TGCGCCAGCAGCGCCGACAGGGTCTATGGCTACACCTTC
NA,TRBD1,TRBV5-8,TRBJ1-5,CASSWRDRGANQPQHF,TGTGCCAGCAGCTGGCGGGACAGAGGAGCCAATCAGCCCCAGCATTTT
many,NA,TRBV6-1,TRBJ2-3,CASSAPTAFTDTQYF,TGTGCCAGCAGTGCCCCAACAGCGTTCACAGATACGCAGTATTTT
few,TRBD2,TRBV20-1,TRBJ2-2,CSAQLAGGLAAGELFF,TGCAGTGCCCAATTAGCGGGAGGGTTGGCAGCCGGGGAGCTGTTTTTT
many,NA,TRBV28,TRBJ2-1,CASDRSSYNEQFF,TGTGCCAGCGACAGGAGCTCCTACAATGAGCAGTTCTTC
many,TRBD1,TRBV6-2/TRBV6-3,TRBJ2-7,CASNPARTGPYEQYF,TGTGCCAGCAACCCGGCGAGGACAGGCCCCTACGAGCAGTACTTC
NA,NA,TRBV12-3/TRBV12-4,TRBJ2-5,CASSPVGAPGDPLKETQYF,TGTGCCAGCAGCCCAGTGGGGGCTCCCGGTGACCCGCTTAAAGAGACCCAGTACTTC
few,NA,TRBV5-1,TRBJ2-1,CASSLYYGADNEQFF,TGCGCCAGCAGCTTGTATTATGGCGCGGACAATGAGCAGTTCTTC
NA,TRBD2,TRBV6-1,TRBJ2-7,CASKRLAGGQYF,TGTGCCAGCAAAAGACTAGCGGGTGGGCAGTACTTC
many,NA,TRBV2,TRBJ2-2,CASISWDTGELFF,TGTGCCAGCATAAGCTGGGACACCGGGGAGCTGTTTTTT
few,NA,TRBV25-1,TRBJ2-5,CASGHSQETQYF,TGTGCCAGCGGGCACAGCCAAGAGACCCAGTACTTC
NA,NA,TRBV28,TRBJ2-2,CASSPDHTGELFF,TGTGCCAGCAGTCCGGACCACACCGGGGAGCTGTTTTTT
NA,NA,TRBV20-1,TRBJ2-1,CSARDVDRQFF,TGCAGTGCTAGAGATGTGGACAGGCAGTTCTTC
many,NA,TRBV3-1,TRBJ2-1,CASSQRIEQFF,TGTGCCAGCAGCCAAAGAATTGAGCAGTTCTTC
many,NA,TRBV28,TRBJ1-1,CASSFRRDTEAFF,TGTGCCAGCAGTTTCCGTCGCGACACTGAAGCTTTCTTT
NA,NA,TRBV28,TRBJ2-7,CASTKILPRSYEQYF,TGTGCCAGCACCAAAATACTCCCCCGCTCCTACGAGCAGTACTTC
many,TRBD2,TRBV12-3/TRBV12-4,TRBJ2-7,CASTPGLAVYEQYF,TGTGCCAGCACCCCGGGACTAGCGGTCTACGAGCAGTACTTC
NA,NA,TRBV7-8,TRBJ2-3,CASSFIRLVGMDTQYF,TGTGCCAGCAGCTTTATAAGACTAGTAGGGATGGATACGCAGTATTTT
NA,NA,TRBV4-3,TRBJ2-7,CASSQDRRGSIDEQYF,TGCGCCAGCAGCCAAGATCGGCGAGGGTCGATTGACGAGCAGTACTTC
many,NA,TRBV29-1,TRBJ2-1,CSVLAGHSTTYNEQFF,TGCAGCGTCCTAGCAGGACATTCTACCACCTACAATGAGCAGTTCTTC
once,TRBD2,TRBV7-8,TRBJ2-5,CASSLLDHGLELQETQYF,TGTGCCAGCAGCTTATTGGACCACGGACTAGAACTCCAAGAGACCCAGTACTTC
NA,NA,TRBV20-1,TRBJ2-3,CSAKVLNTDTQYF,TGCAGTGCTAAAGTTCTCAACACAGATACGCAGTATTTT
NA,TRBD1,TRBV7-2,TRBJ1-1,CASGLGLRGGTEAFF,TGTGCCAGCGGCTTAGGTCTCAGGGGGGGAACTGAAGCTTTCTTT
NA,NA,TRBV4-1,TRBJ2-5,CASSQDGRGRQETQYF,TGCGCCAGCAGCCAAGATGGGAGGGGGCGCCAAGAGACCCAGTACTTC
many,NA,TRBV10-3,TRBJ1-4,CAISEGWGTNEKLFF,TGTGCCATCAGCGAGGGCTGGGGCACTAATGAAAAACTGTTTTTT
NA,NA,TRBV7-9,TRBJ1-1,CASSPAVTNTEAFF,TGTGCCAGCAGCCCTGCCGTTACGAACACTGAAGCTTTCTTT
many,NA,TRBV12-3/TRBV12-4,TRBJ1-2,CASSLWVNYGYTF,TGTGCCAGCAGTTTATGGGTTAACTATGGCTACACCTTC
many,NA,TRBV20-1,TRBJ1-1,CSARDPQAGTNTEAFF,TGCAGTGCTAGAGATCCACAGGCAGGGACGAACACTGAAGCTTTCTTT
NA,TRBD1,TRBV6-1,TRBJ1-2,CASRNTWTGKRDYGYTF,TGTGCCAGCAGAAACACATGGACAGGGAAGAGGGACTATGGCTACACCTTC
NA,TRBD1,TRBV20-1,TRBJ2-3,CSASARDRPWDTQYF,TGCAGTGCTAGTGCCAGGGACAGGCCCTGGGATACGCAGTATTTT
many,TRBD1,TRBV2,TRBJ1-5,CASSITTGYQPQHF,TGTGCCAGCAGTATTACGACAGGGTATCAGCCCCAGCATTTT
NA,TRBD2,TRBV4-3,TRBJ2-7,CASSQSILAGGYEQYF,TGCGCCAGCAGCCAAAGCATCCTAGCGGGAGGCTACGAGCAGTACTTC
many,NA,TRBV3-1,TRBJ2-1,CASRGFGYNEQFF,TGTGCCAGCAGAGGGTTCGGTTACAATGAGCAGTTCTTC
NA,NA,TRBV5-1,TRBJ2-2,CASVTGTVNTGELFF,TGCGCCAGCGTCACCGGGACCGTGAACACCGGGGAGCTGTTTTTT
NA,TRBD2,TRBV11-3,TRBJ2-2,CASTSGLAGSGELFF,TGTGCCAGCACCTCGGGACTAGCGGGATCCGGGGAGCTGTTTTTT
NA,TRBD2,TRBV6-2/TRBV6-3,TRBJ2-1,CASSYYGRREGRNEQFF,TGTGCCAGCAGTTACTACGGAAGGCGGGAGGGCCGCAATGAGCAGTTCTTC
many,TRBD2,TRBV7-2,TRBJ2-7,CASSIVGTSGSPTSYEQYF,TGTGCCAGCAGCATAGTAGGTACTAGCGGGAGCCCCACCTCCTACGAGCAGTACTTC
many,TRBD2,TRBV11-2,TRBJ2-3,CASSSRQRDLFTDTQYF,TGTGCCAGCAGCTCCCGCCAGCGGGACCTCTTCACAGATACGCAGTATTTT
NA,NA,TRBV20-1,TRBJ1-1,CSAKGRGATEAFF,TGCAGTGCAAAGGGACGGGGAGCCACTGAAGCTTTCTTT
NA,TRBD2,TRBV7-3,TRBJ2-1,CASGLNSGRDNEQFF,TGTGCCAGCGGCTTAAATTCCGGGAGGGACAATGAGCAGTTCTTC
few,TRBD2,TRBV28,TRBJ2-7,CASSLGGAVLIKRWREGPEQYF,TGTGCCAGCAGTTTGGGAGGGGCAGTCTTAATCAAAAGGTGGCGGGAGGGCCCCGAGCAGTACTTC
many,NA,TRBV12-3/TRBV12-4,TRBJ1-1,CASSFAGDAFF,TGTGCCAGCAGTTTTGCGGGAGACGCTTTCTTT
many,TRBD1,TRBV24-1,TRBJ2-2,CATSDLLAGGDTGELFF,TGTGCCACCAGTGATTTGCTCGCAGGGGGCGACACCGGGGAGCTGTTTTTT
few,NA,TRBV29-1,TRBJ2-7,CSVRASPRDIEQCF,TGCAGCGTTCGCGCATCACCTAGGGACATCGAGCAGTGCTTC
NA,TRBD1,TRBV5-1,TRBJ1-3,CASSPRLDRPGGNTIYF,TGCGCCAGCAGCCCACGACTGGACAGGCCAGGGGGAAACACCATATATTTT
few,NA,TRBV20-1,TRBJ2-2,CSAPGRGPGELFF,TGCAGTGCTCCGGGACGAGGTCCCGGGGAGCTGTTTTTT
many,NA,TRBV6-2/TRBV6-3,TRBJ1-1,CASSRAGNTEAFF,TGTGCCAGCAGTCGAGCAGGTAACACTGAAGCTTTCTTT
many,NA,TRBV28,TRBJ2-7,CASTLYLAAPVYEQYF,TGTGCCAGCACTCTTTACCTGGCCGCTCCGGTTTACGAGCAGTACTTC
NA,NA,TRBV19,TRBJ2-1,CASSSLGVNNEQFF,TGTGCCAGTAGCTCACTCGGAGTAAACAATGAGCAGTTCTTC
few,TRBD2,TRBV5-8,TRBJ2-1,CASSLQSGLAGDFGIYNEQFF,TGTGCCAGCAGCCTACAGTCAGGGCTAGCGGGAGACTTTGGGATCTACAATGAGCAGTTCTTC
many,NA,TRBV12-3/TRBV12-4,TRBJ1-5,CASSPNVGGSNQPQHF,TGTGCCAGCAGTCCCAACGTAGGAGGGAGCAATCAGCCCCAGCATTTT